This T cell receptor beta chain was observed in a study of response to subunit inactivated influenza vaccine. Germline CDR1 is LGHDT and CDR2 is YNNKEL (reference sequence). This CDR3 is built from 16 residues. The trim removed 4 bases at V and 0 bases at J, leaving 5 bases unmatched. Via MiXCR, TCRdb re-called the RT-PCR reads, giving one row per CDR3 protein. The data contain 500,000 to 600,000 distinct CDR3 sequences, around 10% of them singletons. This clonotype was picked up many times. These data were likewise used in another study, on T cells expressing NK-cell markers. As that report states: Template switching by 5'RACE with UMIs generated the TCR beta cDNA.

The chain employs TRBV3-1 and TRBJ2-2, with TRBD2 matching 7 bases. The clonotype originates from a man between 50 and 59 years old who received an inactivated influenza vaccine. Sequencing was performed on PBMCs from blood, taken on the day of vaccination. Here the CDR3 DNA reads TGTGCCAGCAGCCCCGGGACTACCGCGAACACCGGGGAGCTGTTTTTT. Residues: CASSPGTTANTGELFF.